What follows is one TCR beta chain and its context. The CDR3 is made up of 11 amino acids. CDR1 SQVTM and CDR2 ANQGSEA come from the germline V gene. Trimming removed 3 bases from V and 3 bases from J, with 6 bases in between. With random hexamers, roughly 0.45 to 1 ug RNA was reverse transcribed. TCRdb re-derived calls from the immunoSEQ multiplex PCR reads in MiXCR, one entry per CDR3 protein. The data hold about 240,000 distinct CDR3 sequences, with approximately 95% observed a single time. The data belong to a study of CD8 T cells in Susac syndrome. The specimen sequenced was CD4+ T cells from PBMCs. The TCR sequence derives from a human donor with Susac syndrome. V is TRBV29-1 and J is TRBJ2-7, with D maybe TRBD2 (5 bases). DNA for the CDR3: TGCAGCGTTGACGGACTCTACGAGCAGTACTTC. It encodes CSVDGLYEQYF.